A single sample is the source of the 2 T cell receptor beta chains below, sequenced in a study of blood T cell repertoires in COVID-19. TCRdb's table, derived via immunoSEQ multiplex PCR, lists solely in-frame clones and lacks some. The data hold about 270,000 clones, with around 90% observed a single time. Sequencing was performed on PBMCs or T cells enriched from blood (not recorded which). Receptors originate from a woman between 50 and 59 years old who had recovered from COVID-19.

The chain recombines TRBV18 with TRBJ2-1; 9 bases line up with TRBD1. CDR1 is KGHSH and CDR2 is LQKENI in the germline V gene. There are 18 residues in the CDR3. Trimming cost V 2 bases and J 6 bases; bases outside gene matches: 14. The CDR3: CASSPKGTGNPMINEQFF. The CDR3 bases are TGTGCCAGCTCACCAAAAGGGACAGGGAACCCGATGATCAATGAGCAGTTCTTC.

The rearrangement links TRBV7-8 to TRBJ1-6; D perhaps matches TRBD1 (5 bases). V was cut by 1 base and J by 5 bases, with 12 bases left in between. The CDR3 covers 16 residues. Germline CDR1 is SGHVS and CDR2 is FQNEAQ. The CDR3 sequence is CASSLGGAGDNSPLHF. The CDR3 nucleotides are TGTGCCAGCAGCTTAGGAGGGGCGGGGGATAATTCACCCCTCCACTTT.